These 4 T cell receptor beta chains were sequenced from one sample in a study of cytomegalovirus exposure and HLA in healthy donors (TCRdb year 2017). Library method: the immunoSEQ multiplex PCR assay. The multiplex PCR relied on a mix of 60 forward primers for TCR Vbeta segments and 13 reverse primers for TCR Jbeta segments. The table was pulled from immuneACCESS by TCRdb, which kept in-frame rearrangements only. Such tables lose some clones; where checked, under half of the loss comes from unresolved V genes, and the rest has no known cause. This sample lists about 120,000 clones; around a tenth were detected once. 3% to 3.5% of the sample rests with the top ten. Sequenced: PBMCs. The origin of the receptors is a man aged 25-45 years in good health and CMV-seronegative.

J is TRBJ2-3 and V is TRBV7-6; 11 bases map to TRBD2. Trimming removed 5 bases from V and 2 bases from J; junction bases left unmatched: 6. In germline, CDR1 is SGHVS, CDR2 FNYEAQ. The CDR3 length is 16 residues. In DNA, the CDR3 is TGTGCCAGCAGCGAGGGACTAGCGGAAATCACAGATACGCAGTATTTT. Translated: CASSEGLAEITDTQYF.

A few counts support this clone. This chain links TRBV28 with TRBJ2-7, with TRBD2 as a possible D gene (6 bases). Germline loops: CDR1 MDHEN, CDR2 SYDVKM. V lost 6 bases and J 3 bases, leaving 15 bases between the germline ends. This CDR3 is built from 14 residues. The CDR3 here is CASRAHSGVYEQYF. The CDR3 coding sequence is TGTGCCAGCAGAGCCCATAGCGGCGTCTACGAGCAGTACTTC. Based on the CDR3 plus reference TRBV28 and TRBJ2-7, the full variable domain is DVKVTQSSRYLVKRTGEKVFLECVQDMDHENMFWYRQDPGLGLRLIYFSYDVKMKEKGDIPEGYSVSREKKERFSLILESASTNQTSMYLCASRAHSGVYEQYFGPGTRLTVT.

The V call is TRBV2, the J call TRBJ1-2; TRBD1 aligns across 8 bases. The CDR3 covers 13 residues. V trimming: 4 bases; J trimming: 7 bases; junction bases outside the gene matches: 5. The germline V gene encodes CDR1 SNHLY and CDR2 FYNNEI. The CDR3 nucleotides are TGTGCCAGCAGTGTCGTGCAGGGGGCTGGCTACACCTTC. Encoded protein: CASSVVQGAGYTF.

The chain is built from TRBV2 and TRBJ2-3, with 9 positions matching TRBD1. The CDR3 is 15 amino acids. CDR1 and CDR2 (germline): SNHLY, FYNNEI. The ends lost 6 bases at V and 2 bases at J; junction bases unmatched: 6. CDR3 nucleotides: TGTGCCAGCAGACCGACAGGGGGTCTCACAGATACGCAGTATTTT. Translated, it gives CASRPTGGLTDTQYF.